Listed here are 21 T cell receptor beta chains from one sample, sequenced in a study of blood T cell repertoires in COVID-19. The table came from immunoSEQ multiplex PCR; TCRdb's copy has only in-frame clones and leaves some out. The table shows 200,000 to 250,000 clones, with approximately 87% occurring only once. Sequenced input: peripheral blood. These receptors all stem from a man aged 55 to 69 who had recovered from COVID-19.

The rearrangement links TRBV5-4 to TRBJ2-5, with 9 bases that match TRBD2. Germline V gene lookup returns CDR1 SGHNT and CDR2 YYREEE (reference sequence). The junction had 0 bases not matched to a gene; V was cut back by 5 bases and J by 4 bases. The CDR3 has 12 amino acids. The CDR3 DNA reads TGTGCCAGCAGGACTAGCGGAGAGACCCAGTACTTC. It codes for CASRTSGETQYF.

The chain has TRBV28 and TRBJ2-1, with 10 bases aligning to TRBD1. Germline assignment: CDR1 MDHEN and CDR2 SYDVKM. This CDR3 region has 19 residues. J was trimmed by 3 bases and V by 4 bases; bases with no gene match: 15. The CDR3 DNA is TGTGCCAGCAGTTACAATCCTTTCACCGGGACAGGGGTCTACAATGAGCAGTTCTTC. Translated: CASSYNPFTGTGVYNEQFF.

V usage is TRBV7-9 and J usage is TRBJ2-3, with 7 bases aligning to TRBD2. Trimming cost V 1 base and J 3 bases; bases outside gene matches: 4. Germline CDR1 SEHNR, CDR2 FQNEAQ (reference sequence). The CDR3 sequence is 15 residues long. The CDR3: CASSLEGSGTDTQYF. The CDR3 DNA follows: TGTGCCAGCAGCTTAGAAGGTAGCGGGACAGATACGCAGTATTTT.

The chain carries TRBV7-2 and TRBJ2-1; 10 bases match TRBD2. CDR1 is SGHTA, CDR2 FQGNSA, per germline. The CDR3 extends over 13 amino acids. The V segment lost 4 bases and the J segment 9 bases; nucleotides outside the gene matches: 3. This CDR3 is CASSSRTSGEQFF. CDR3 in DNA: TGTGCCAGCAGCTCGCGGACTAGCGGTGAGCAGTTCTTC.

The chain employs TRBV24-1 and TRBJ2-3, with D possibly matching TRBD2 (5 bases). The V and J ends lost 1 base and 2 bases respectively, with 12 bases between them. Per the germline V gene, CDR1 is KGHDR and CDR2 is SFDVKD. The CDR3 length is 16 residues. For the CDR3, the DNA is TGTGCCACCAGTGATTTCGGCGCGGGTTCCACAGATACGCAGTATTTT. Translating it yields CATSDFGAGSTDTQYF.

CDR3 sequence (DNA): TGTGCCAGCAGTGAGTGGTTACAGAACACCATATATTTT. It yields the protein CASSEWLQNTIYF. The V and J genes are TRBV6-1 and TRBJ1-3; D not resolved. Trimming shortened V by 3 bases and J by 7 bases, and 10 bases separated the two germline ends. Germline loops: CDR1 MNHNS, CDR2 SASEGT. The CDR3 spans 13 residues.

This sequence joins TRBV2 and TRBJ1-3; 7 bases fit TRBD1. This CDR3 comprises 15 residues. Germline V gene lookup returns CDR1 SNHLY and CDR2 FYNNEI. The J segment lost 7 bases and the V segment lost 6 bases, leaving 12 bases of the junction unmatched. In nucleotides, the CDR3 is TGTGCCAGCAGACAAGGGACAGTTAGTCTGAACACCATATATTTT. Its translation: CASRQGTVSLNTIYF.

The CDR3 DNA reads as TGTGCCAGCAGCGGCAGGGGAACAAACACTGAAGCTTTCTTT. Translation: CASSGRGTNTEAFF. The chain uses TRBV2 and TRBJ1-1, with a possible D match to TRBD1 (6 bases). The CDR3 length is 14 residues. Trimming took 6 bases from V and 2 from J, leaving 13 bases between them. Germline V gene data show CDR1 as SNHLY and CDR2 as FYNNEI.

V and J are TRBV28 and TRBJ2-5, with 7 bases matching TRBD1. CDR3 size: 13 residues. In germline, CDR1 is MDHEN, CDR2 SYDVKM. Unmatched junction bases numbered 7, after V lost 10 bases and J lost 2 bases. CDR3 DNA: TGTGCCATCCATCCGACAGGGCAAGAGACCCAGTACTTC. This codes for CAIHPTGQETQYF.

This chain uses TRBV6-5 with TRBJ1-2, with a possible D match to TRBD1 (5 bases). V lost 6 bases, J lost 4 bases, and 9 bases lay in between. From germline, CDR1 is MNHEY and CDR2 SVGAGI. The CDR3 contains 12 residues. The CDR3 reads CASSETAYGYTF. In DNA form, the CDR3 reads TGTGCCAGCAGCGAGACAGCCTATGGCTACACCTTC.

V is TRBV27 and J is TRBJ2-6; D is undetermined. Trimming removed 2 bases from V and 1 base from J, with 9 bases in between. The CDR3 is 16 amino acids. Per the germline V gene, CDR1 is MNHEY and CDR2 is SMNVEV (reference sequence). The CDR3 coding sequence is TGTGCCAGCAGTTTAAGCCCCATTTCTGGGGCCAACGTCCTGACTTTC. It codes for CASSLSPISGANVLTF.

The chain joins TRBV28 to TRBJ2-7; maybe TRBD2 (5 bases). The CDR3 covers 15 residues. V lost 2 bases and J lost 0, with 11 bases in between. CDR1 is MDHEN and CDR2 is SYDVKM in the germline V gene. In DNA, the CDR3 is TGTGCCAGCAGTTTAAGCGGTAGCCTCTCCTACGAGCAGTACTTC. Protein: CASSLSGSLSYEQYF.

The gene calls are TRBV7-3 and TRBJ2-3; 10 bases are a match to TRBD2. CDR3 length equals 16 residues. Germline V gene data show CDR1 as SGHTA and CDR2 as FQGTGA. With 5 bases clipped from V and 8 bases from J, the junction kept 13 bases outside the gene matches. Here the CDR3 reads CASSRLRTQRGGTQYF. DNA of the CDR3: TGTGCCAGCAGCCGTCTCCGGACTCAGCGGGGGGGTACGCAGTATTTT.

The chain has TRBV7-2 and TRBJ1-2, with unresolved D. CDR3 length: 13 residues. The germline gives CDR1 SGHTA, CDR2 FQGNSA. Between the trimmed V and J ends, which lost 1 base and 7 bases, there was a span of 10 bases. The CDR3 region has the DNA TGTGCCAGCAGCTTAGGACACGACGCTGGCTACACCTTC. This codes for CASSLGHDAGYTF.

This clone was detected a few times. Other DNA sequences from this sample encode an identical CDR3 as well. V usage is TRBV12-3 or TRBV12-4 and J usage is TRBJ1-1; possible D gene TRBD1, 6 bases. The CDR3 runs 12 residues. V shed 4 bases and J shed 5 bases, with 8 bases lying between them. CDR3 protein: CASSSRGTEAFF. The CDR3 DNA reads TGTGCCAGCAGTTCGAGGGGGACTGAAGCTTTCTTT.

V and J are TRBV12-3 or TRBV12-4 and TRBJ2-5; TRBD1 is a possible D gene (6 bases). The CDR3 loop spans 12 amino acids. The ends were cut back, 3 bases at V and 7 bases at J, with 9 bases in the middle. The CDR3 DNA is TGTGCCAGCAGTTTCAGGGGCTGGACCCAGTACTTC. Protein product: CASSFRGWTQYF.

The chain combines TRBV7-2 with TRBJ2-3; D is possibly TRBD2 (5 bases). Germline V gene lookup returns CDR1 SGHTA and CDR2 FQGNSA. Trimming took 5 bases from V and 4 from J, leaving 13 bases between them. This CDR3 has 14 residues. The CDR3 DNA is TGTGCCAGCAGCACCGGAGGAGGTGCAGATACGCAGTATTTT. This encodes CASSTGGGADTQYF.

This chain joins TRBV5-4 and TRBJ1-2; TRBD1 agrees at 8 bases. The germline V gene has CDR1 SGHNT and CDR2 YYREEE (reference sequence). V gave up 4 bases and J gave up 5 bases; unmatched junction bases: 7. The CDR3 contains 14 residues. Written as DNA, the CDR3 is TGTGCCAGCAGCCTCGACAGGGGCGAATATGGCTACACCTTC. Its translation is CASSLDRGEYGYTF.

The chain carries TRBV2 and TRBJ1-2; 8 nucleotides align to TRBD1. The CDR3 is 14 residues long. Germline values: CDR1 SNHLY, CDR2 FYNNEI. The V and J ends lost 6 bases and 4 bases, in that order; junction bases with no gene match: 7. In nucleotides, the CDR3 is TGTGCCAGCAGCGGACAGGGAAGTACCTATGGCTACACCTTC. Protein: CASSGQGSTYGYTF.

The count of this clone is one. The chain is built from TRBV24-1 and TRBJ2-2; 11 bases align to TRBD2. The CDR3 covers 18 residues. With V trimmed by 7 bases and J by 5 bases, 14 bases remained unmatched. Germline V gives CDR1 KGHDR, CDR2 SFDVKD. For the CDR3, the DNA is TGTGCCACCAGGGGGACTAGCGGAATGGGGAGAAAAACCGGGGAGCTGTTTTTT. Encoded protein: CATRGTSGMGRKTGELFF.

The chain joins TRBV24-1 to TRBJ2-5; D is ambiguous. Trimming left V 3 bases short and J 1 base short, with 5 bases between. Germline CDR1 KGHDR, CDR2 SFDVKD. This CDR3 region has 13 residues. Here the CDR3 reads CATSDTSQETQYF. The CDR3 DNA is TGTGCCACCAGTGATACCAGCCAAGAGACCCAGTACTTC.